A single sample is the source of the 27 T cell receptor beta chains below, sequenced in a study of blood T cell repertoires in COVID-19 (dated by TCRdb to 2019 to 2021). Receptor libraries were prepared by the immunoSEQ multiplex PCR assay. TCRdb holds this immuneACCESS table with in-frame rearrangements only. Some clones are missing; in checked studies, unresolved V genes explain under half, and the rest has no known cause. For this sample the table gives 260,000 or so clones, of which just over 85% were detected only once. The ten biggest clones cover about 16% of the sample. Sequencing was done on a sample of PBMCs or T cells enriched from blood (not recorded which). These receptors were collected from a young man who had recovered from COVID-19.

The CDR3: CASSLTANEKLFF. CDR3 in DNA: TGTGCCAGCAGTTTGACAGCTAATGAAAAACTGTTTTTT. This chain uses TRBV12-3 or TRBV12-4 with TRBJ1-4, with D perhaps TRBD1 (5 bases). The CDR3 runs to 13 residues. The V and J ends lost 3 bases and 3 bases respectively, with 5 bases between them.

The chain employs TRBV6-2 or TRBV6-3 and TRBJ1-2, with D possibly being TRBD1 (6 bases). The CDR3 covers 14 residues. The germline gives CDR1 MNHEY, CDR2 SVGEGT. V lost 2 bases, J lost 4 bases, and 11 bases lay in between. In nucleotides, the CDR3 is TGTGCCAGCAGTTACGGGGGCAGGTCCTATGGCTACACCTTC. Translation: CASSYGGRSYGYTF.

Here the CDR3 DNA reads TGTGCCACCAGAGGAGACAGGGGGCTCGTAGCGAACACTGAAGCTTTCTTT. As protein: CATRGDRGLVANTEAFF. The chain carries TRBV24-1 and TRBJ1-1; 10 bases are shared with TRBD1. CDR1 and CDR2 (germline): KGHDR, SFDVKD. The V segment lost 7 bases and the J segment 1 base; nucleotides outside the gene matches: 11. This CDR3 has 17 residues.

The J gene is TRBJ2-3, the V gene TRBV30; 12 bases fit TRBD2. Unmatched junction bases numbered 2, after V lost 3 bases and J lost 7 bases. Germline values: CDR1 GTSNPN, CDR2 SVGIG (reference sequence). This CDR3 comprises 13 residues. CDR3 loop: CAWRLAGGHTQYF. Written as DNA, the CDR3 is TGTGCCTGGAGACTAGCGGGGGGACATACGCAGTATTTT. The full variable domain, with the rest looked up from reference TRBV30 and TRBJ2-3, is SQTIHQWPATLVQPVGSPLSLECTVEGTSNPNLYWYRQAAGRGLQLLFYSVGIGQISSEVPQNLSASRPQDRQFILSSKKLLLSDSGFYLCAWRLAGGHTQYFGPGTRLTVL.

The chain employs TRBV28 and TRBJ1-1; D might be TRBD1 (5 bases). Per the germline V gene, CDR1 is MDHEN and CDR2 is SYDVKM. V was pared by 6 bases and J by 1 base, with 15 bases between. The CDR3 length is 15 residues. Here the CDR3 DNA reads TGTGCCAGCAGAATTGGACCGGGGGGGAACACTGAAGCTTTCTTT. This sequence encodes CASRIGPGGNTEAFF.

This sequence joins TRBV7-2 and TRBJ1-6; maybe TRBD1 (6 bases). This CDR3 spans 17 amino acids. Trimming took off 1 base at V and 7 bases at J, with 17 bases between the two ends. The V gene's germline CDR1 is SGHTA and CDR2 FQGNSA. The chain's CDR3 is CASSLDFRGTGNSPLHF. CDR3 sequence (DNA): TGTGCCAGCAGCTTAGATTTCAGGGGCACGGGGAATTCACCCCTCCACTTT. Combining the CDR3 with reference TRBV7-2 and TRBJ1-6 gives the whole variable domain GAGVSQSPSNKVTEKGKDVELRCDPISGHTALYWYRQSLGQGLEFLIYFQGNSAPDKSGLPSDRFSAERTGGSVSTLTIQRTQQEDSAVYLCASSLDFRGTGNSPLHFGNGTRLTVT.

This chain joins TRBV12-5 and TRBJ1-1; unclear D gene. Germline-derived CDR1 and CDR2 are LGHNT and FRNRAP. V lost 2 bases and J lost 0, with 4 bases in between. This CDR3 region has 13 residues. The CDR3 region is CASGLLLNTEAFF. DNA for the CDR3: TGTGCTAGTGGTTTGCTATTGAACACTGAAGCTTTCTTT.

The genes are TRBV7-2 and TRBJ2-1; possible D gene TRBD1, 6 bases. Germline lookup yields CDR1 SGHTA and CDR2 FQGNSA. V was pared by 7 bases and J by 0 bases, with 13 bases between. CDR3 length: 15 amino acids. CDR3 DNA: TGTGCCAGCACCCTCGTAGGGGGCTCCTACAATGAGCAGTTCTTC. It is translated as CASTLVGGSYNEQFF.

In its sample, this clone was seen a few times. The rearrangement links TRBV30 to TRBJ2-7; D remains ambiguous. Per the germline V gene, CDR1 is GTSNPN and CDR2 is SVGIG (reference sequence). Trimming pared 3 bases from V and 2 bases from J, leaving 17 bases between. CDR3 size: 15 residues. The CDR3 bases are TGTGCCTGGAGGCTAAGGAGAGACCTTACCTACGAGCAGTACTTC. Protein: CAWRLRRDLTYEQYF.

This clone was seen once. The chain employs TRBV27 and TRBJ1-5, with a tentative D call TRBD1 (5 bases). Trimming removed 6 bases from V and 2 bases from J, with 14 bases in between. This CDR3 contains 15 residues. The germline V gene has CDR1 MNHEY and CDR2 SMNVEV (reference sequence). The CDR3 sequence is CASRDLLGGNQPQHF. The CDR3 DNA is TGTGCCAGCAGGGACCTCCTAGGGGGCAATCAGCCCCAGCATTTT.

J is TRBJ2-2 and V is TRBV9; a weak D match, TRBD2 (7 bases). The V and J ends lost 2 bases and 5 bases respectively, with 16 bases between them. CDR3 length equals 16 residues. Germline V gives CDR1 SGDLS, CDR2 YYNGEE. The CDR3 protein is CASSVGGGAGTGELFF. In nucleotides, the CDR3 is TGTGCCAGCAGCGTGGGAGGGGGTGCGGGAACCGGGGAGCTGTTTTTT.

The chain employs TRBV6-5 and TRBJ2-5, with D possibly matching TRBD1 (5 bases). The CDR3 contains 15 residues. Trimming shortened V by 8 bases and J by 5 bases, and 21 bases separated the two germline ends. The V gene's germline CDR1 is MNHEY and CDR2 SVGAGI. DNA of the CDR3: TGTGCCAGCGTGATTGGCGCAGGGCTGGGGGAGACCCAGTACTTC. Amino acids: CASVIGAGLGETQYF.

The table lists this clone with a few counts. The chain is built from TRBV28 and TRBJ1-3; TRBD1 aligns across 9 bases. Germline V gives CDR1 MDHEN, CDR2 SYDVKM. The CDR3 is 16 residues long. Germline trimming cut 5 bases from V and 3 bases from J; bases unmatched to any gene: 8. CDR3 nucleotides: TGTGCCAGCAGTACTCCCGGACAGGGGTATGGAAACACCATATATTTT. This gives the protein CASSTPGQGYGNTIYF.

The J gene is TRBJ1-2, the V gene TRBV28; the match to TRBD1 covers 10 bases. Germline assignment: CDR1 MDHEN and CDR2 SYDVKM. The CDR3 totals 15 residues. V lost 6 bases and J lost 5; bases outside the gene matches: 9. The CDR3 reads CASRTWDRGQYGYTF. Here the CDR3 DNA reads TGTGCCAGCAGAACTTGGGACAGGGGACAGTATGGCTACACCTTC.

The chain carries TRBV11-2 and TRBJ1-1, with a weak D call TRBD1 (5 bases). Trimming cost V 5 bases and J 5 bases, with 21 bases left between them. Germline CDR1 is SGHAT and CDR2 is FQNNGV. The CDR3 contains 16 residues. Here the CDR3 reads CASSLPPYQGKTEAFF. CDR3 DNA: TGTGCCAGCAGCCTACCACCCTATCAGGGAAAGACTGAAGCTTTCTTT.

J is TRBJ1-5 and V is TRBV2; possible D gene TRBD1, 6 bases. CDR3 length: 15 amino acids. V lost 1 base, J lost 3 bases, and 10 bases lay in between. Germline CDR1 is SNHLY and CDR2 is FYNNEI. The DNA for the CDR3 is TGTGCCAGCAGTGAAGTGGGGGCCTCCAATCAGCCCCAGCATTTT. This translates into CASSEVGASNQPQHF.

The CDR3 DNA reads as TGTGCCAGCAGCTTATCCGAAGACAGGGAGCAGTACTTC. It translates to CASSLSEDREQYF. V is TRBV7-8 and J is TRBJ2-7, with a possible D match to TRBD1 (6 bases). Trimming took off 2 bases at V and 7 bases at J, with 12 bases between the two ends. Germline CDR1 is SGHVS and CDR2 is FQNEAQ. The CDR3 runs 13 residues.

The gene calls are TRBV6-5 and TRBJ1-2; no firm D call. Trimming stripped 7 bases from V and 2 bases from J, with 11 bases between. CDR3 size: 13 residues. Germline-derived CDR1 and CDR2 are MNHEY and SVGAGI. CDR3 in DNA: TGTGCCAGCACCGAGACACCCAACTATGGCTACACCTTC. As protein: CASTETPNYGYTF.

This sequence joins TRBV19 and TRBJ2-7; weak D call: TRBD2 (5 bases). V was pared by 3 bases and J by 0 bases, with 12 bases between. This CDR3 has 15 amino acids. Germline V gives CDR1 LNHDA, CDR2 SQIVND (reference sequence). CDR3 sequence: CASSIVVAGSYEQYF. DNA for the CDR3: TGTGCCAGTAGTATTGTGGTGGCGGGCTCCTACGAGCAGTACTTC. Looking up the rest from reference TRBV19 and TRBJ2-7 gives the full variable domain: DGGITQSPKYLFRKEGQNVTLSCEQNLNHDAMYWYRQDPGQGLRLIYYSQIVNDFQKGDIAEGYSVSREKKESFPLTVTSAQKNPTAFYLCASSIVVAGSYEQYFGPGTRLTVT.

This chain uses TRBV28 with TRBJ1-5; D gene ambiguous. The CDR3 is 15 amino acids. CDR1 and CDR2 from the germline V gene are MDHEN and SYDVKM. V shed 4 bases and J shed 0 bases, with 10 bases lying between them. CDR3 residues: CASSYGGYSNQPQHF. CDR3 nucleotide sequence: TGTGCCAGCAGTTACGGAGGGTATAGCAATCAGCCCCAGCATTTT.

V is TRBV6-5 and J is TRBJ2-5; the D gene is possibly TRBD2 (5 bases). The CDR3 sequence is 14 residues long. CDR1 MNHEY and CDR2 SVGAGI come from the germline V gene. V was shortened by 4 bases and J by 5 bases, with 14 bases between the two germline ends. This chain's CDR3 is CASSLLLDGETQYF. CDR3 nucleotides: TGTGCCAGCAGTTTACTACTAGACGGGGAGACCCAGTACTTC.

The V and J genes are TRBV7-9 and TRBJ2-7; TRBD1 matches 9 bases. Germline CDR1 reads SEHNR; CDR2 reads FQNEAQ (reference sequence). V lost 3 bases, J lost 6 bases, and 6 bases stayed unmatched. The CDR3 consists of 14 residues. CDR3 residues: CASSFGQGRFEQYF. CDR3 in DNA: TGTGCCAGCAGCTTCGGACAGGGGCGATTCGAGCAGTACTTC.

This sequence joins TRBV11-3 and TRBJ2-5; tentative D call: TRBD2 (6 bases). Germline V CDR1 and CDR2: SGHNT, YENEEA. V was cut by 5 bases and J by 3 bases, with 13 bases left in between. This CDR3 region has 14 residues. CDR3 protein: CASSPRTTEETQYF. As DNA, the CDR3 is TGTGCCAGCAGCCCCCGGACTACCGAAGAGACCCAGTACTTC.

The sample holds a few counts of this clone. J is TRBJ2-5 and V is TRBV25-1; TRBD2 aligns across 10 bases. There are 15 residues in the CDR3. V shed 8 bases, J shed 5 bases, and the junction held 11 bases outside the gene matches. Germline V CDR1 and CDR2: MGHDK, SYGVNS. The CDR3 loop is CASGPGLALGETQYF. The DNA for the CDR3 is TGTGCCAGCGGACCGGGACTAGCGCTTGGGGAGACCCAGTACTTC.

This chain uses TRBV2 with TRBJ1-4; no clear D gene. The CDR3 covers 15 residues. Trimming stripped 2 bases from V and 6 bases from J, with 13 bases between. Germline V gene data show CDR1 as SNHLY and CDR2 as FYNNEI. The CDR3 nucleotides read TGTGCCAGCAGTGAATTGGTACAGAGAGATGAAAAACTGTTTTTT. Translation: CASSELVQRDEKLFF.

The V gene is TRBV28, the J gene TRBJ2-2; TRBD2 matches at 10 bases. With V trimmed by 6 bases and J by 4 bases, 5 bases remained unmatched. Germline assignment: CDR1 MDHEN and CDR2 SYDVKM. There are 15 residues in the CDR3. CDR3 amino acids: CASSPGLATTGELFF. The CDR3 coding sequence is TGTGCCAGCAGCCCGGGACTAGCGACCACCGGGGAGCTGTTTTTT.

The CDR3 sequence: CASSDSTDGGGRLQFF. CDR3 coding DNA: TGTGCCAGCAGTGACTCTACCGACGGCGGGGGGAGACTACAGTTCTTC. This chain connects TRBV6-4 to TRBJ2-1; 8 bases are a match to TRBD2. The junction had 14 bases not matched to a gene; V was cut back by 0 bases and J by 13 bases. The CDR3 is 16 residues long. Germline lookup yields CDR1 MRHNA and CDR2 SNTAGT.